This T cell receptor beta chain was observed in a study of blood T cell repertoires in COVID-19. Study background: Sites in the United States, Italy and Spain provided acute and convalescent COVID-19 samples. The analysed material was cDNA or gDNA that came from T cells, B-cell-depleted T cells, or PBMCs.

Original analysis: Reference gene primer amplification gave estimated nucleated cell counts. TCRdb's table, derived via immunoSEQ multiplex PCR, lists solely in-frame clones and lacks some. V and J calls and clone size are given by that table; D and trimming were obtained from the DNA. The sample carries roughly 54,000 clones, under 90% recorded once. Germline CDR1 GTSNPN, CDR2 SVGIG (reference sequence). Trimming shortened V by 0 bases and J by 4 bases, and 9 bases separated the two germline ends. The CDR3 totals 13 residues. This clone showed up just once. V gene TRBV30 combines with J gene TRBJ2-5; D remains ambiguous. The sequenced sample consisted of peripheral blood. The clonotype was recovered from a human donor in a cohort sampled during active COVID-19. This CDR3 is CAWSVQTGETQYF. Written as DNA, the CDR3 is TGTGCCTGGAGTGTCCAAACGGGAGAGACCCAGTACTTC.